The text below deals with one T cell receptor beta chain. The target antigen is unknown. TCRdb's table, derived via immunoSEQ multiplex PCR, lists solely in-frame clones and lacks some. The table records 250,000 to 300,000 clones, roughly 86% of them present only once. V was shortened by 2 bases and J by 5 bases, with 3 bases between the two germline ends. Germline V gene sequence: CDR1 SGHRS, CDR2 YFSETQ. This CDR3 comprises 11 residues. The treatment is: 15 to 20 received Ad26.COV2.S at low or high dose, single or two shots; a few received placebo; per-sample allocation not given. Each sample was drawn 63 days after the first injection (of vaccine or placebo). What was given as vaccine was an Ad26 vector encoding Wuhan-strain SARS-CoV-2 spike. The data were obtained in a study of Ad26.COV2.S vaccination and SARS-CoV-2 variants. Turning to the study itself: This donor came from the COV1001 trial of Ad26.COV2.S. Once, or twice with 56 days between doses, Ad26.COV2.S was given intramuscularly.

General observations from the study: Relative to placebo recipients, vaccine recipients exhibited elevated spike-specific TCR breadth.

V is TRBV5-1 and J is TRBJ2-3; D is ambiguous. The origin of this receptor is a person between 18 and 59 years old who received the Ad26.COV2.S COVID-19 vaccine or a placebo. Sequences were derived from peripheral blood, sampled in a trial of Ad26.COV2.S vaccine versus placebo. DNA of the CDR3: TGCGCCAGCAGCTTCATAGATACGCAGTATTTT. Protein: CASSFIDTQYF.